Sequencing of this T cell receptor (beta chain) was carried out in a study of T cell changes during pregnancy in multiple sclerosis. Clones were sequenced by immunoSEQ multiplex PCR, and TCRdb holds only the in-frame ones, with some missing. Of around 36,000 clones in the sample, approximately 90% are singletons; the top ten hold around 0.41%. Germline-derived CDR1 and CDR2 are SGHNT and YYREEE (reference sequence). The CDR3 totals 16 residues. The ends were cut back, 5 bases at V and 7 bases at J, with 22 bases in the middle. The sample in question was CD4+ T cells from peripheral blood mononuclear cells, obtained in the third trimester of pregnancy. This clonotype was sampled from a female donor with multiple sclerosis, enrolled in a pregnancy study. The chain joins TRBV5-4 to TRBJ2-1; D perhaps matches TRBD1 (6 bases). The CDR3 loop is CASSSDPKRQGNEQFF. For the CDR3, the DNA is TGTGCCAGCAGTTCAGACCCGAAACGGCAGGGGAATGAGCAGTTCTTC.